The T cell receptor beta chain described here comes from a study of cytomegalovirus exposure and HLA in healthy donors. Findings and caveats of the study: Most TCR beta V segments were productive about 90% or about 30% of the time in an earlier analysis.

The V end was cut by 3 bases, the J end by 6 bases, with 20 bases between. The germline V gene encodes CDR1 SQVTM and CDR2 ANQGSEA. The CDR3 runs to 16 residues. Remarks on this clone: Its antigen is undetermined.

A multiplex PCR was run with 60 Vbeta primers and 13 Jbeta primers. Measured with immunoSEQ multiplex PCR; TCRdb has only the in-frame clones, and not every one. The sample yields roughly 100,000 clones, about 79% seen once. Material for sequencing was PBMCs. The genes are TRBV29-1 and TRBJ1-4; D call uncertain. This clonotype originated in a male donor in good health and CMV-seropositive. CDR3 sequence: CSVDALGWRGDEKLFF. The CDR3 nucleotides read TGCAGCGTTGATGCCCTCGGTTGGCGCGGGGATGAAAAACTGTTTTTT.